This is a list of T cell receptor beta chains from one sample in a study of T cell repertoires in cytomegalovirus infection. TCRdb used MiXCR to reprocess the reads, holding one entry per CDR3 protein. The table includes 350,000 to 500,000 distinct CDR3 sequences, roughly 31% detected once. Material: PBMCs. The receptor source for this set is a human donor in good health (CMV status not recorded). Some clones in this sample may be carry-over from other donors' samples. Both conserved end residues are part of each CDR3. Each record gives: J gene, V gene, clone size, D gene, CDR3 protein, CDR3 DNA. The D gene is left open where the match is weak. Not every row has a clone size; where given, it reads once, few, many or a size class.

TRBJ2-1 TRBV6-2/TRBV6-3 few NA CASSHGHNEQFF TGTGCCAGCAGCCACGGACACAATGAGCAGTTCTTC
TRBJ1-4 TRBV2 few TRBD1 CASSDRTGANEKLFF TGTGCCAGCAGTGACAGGACAGGAGCTAATGAAAAACTGTTTTTT
TRBJ1-3 TRBV7-2 many NA CASSHGHQGLRNTIYF TGTGCCAGCAGCCACGGACACCAGGGATTGAGAAACACCATATATTTT
TRBJ1-5 TRBV5-6 NA NA CASSQQREQPQHF TGTGCCAGCAGCCAACAGAGGGAGCAGCCCCAGCATTTT
TRBJ2-7 TRBV27 few TRBD1 CASSLSRTGPGYEQYF TGTGCCAGCAGTTTAAGTCGGACAGGACCGGGCTACGAGCAGTACTTC
TRBJ1-4 TRBV7-8 many NA CASRQGHNEKLFF TGTGCCAGCAGACAGGGACATAATGAAAAACTGTTTTTT
TRBJ2-2 TRBV20-1 NA TRBD2 CSARLAGVSGELFF TGCAGTGCTAGACTAGCGGGGGTATCCGGGGAGCTGTTTTTT
TRBJ2-1 TRBV15 NA TRBD1 CATSREGRGNEQFF TGTGCCACCAGCAGAGAGGGCAGGGGGAATGAGCAGTTCTTC
TRBJ2-3 TRBV11-1 many NA CASSLARTPNTQYF TGTGCCAGCAGCTTAGCGCGAACACCCAATACGCAGTATTTT
TRBJ2-2 TRBV24-1 NA NA CATSARAFNTGELFF TGTGCCACCAGTGCCCGGGCTTTTAACACCGGGGAGCTGTTTTTT
TRBJ1-2 TRBV11-2 many NA CASSLDWPTDLKSYGYTF TGTGCCAGCAGCTTAGACTGGCCGACAGACCTCAAGAGCTATGGCTACACCTTC
TRBJ2-2 TRBV5-6 NA NA CASSLILDWAGELFF TGTGCCAGCAGCTTGATTCTAGATTGGGCCGGTGAGCTGTTTTTT
TRBJ1-1 TRBV5-1 few NA CASSSGRGTLNTEAFF TGCGCCAGCAGCTCAGGACGTGGCACCTTGAACACTGAAGCTTTCTTT
TRBJ1-5 TRBV7-2 many NA CASSPELGQPQHF TGTGCCAGCAGCCCAGAGCTGGGTCAGCCCCAGCATTTT
TRBJ2-5 TRBV20-1 few NA CSARWFGEQETQYF TGCAGTGCCAGATGGTTCGGGGAGCAAGAGACCCAGTACTTC
TRBJ1-5 TRBV11-1 NA TRBD1 CASSLESYRGDQPQHF TGTGCCAGCAGCTTAGAATCCTACAGGGGTGATCAGCCCCAGCATTTT
TRBJ1-5 TRBV28 few TRBD1 CASQGAQGYQPQHF TGTGCCAGCCAGGGGGCGCAGGGTTATCAGCCCCAGCATTTT
TRBJ1-2 TRBV5-6 few TRBD1 CASLGTGYYGYTF TGTGCCAGCTTGGGGACAGGGTACTATGGCTACACCTTC
TRBJ2-2 TRBV12-3/TRBV12-4 NA TRBD2 CASSHGWGGNTGELFF TGTGCCAGCAGTCACGGTTGGGGGGGGAACACCGGGGAGCTGTTTTTT
TRBJ1-1 TRBV12-3/TRBV12-4 NA NA CASRLPPTEAFF TGTGCCAGCAGGCTACCCCCCACTGAAGCTTTCTTT
TRBJ2-5 TRBV5-1 NA TRBD1 CASGRDSWRETQYF TGCGCCAGCGGCCGGGACAGTTGGCGAGAGACCCAGTACTTC
TRBJ1-2 TRBV5-4 NA NA CASSLGFQAAGYTF TGTGCCAGCAGCTTGGGGTTCCAGGCCGCCGGCTACACCTTC
TRBJ2-2 TRBV4-3 NA NA CASSQDGTGELFF TGCGCCAGCAGCCAAGATGGGACCGGGGAGCTGTTTTTT
TRBJ2-2 TRBV10-3 many NA CAISDPKVGELFF TGTGCCATCAGTGACCCTAAAGTCGGGGAGCTGTTTTTT
TRBJ1-2 TRBV7-2 many NA CASSLRQGGYTF TGTGCCAGCAGCTTACGTCAGGGAGGCTACACCTTC
TRBJ2-7 TRBV4-1 few NA CASSQNEFLGGAGAPSEQYF TGCGCCAGCAGCCAAAACGAATTCCTAGGGGGAGCTGGGGCTCCTAGCGAGCAGTACTTC
TRBJ1-1 TRBV7-9 few NA CASSLGFIYTEAFF TGTGCCAGCAGCTTAGGATTCATTTACACTGAAGCTTTCTTT
TRBJ2-2 TRBV10-2 few TRBD2 CASGGGLDTGELFF TGCGCCAGCGGGGGGGGGTTGGACACCGGGGAGCTGTTTTTT
TRBJ2-7 TRBV7-8 many NA CASSLAMARGLLTYEQYF TGTGCCAGCAGCTTAGCCATGGCCCGGGGACTCTTGACCTACGAGCAGTACTTC